Sequencing of this T cell receptor beta chain was carried out in a study of cytomegalovirus exposure and HLA in healthy donors. Trimming removed 3 bases from V and 5 bases from J, with 13 bases in between. This CDR3 is 15 amino acids long. CDR1 is MGHRA, CDR2 YSYEKL, per germline. It was with 60 Vbeta and 13 Jbeta primers that the PCR ran. Assay used: immunoSEQ multiplex PCR; TCRdb lists only in-frame clones, some missing. The sample carries about 95,000 clones, approximately 80% recorded once. V and J are TRBV4-1 and TRBJ1-4; D not certain. The specimen sequenced was PBMCs. This TCR came from a man under 40 in good health and CMV-seropositive. The CDR3, as DNA: TGCGCCAGCAGCCACGGACCGGGAGTAAATGAAAAACTGTTTTTT. Protein sequence: CASSHGPGVNEKLFF.